A selection of T cell receptor beta chains follows, all from one sample in a study of human T cells and chemical hapten exposure. From the RACE reads, TCRdb called clonotypes with MiXCR, one entry per CDR3 protein. The sample records around 300,000 distinct CDR3 sequences, approximately 5.8% being singletons. The sample here was whole blood, taken in connection with sensitization to the hapten diphenylcyclopropenone (DPC). The receptors were sampled from a woman aged 18-29 years with alopecia areata. Some clones in this sample may be carry-over from other donors' samples. CDR3s include the opening cysteine and the closing phenylalanine or tryptophan. D genes are given only for firm matches.

d_call: .; j_call: TRBJ1-6; v_call: TRBV28; cdr3_aa: CASSLGYSPLHF
d_call: .; j_call: TRBJ1-3; v_call: TRBV5-5; cdr3_aa: CASSPLTISGNTIYF
d_call: .; j_call: TRBJ1-4; v_call: TRBV6-5; cdr3_aa: CASSSTLGANEKLFF
d_call: .; j_call: TRBJ2-3; v_call: TRBV20-1; cdr3_aa: CSATGAERDTQYF
d_call: .; j_call: TRBJ2-4; v_call: TRBV3-1; cdr3_aa: CASSPMDRRENIQYF
d_call: .; j_call: TRBJ2-1; v_call: TRBV6-2/TRBV6-3; cdr3_aa: CASSYLLLVNEQFF
d_call: TRBD1; j_call: TRBJ1-1; v_call: TRBV6-2/TRBV6-3; cdr3_aa: CASTEQTGIMNTEAFF
d_call: TRBD1; j_call: TRBJ2-1; v_call: TRBV11-3; cdr3_aa: CASSLEDRGMDEQFF
d_call: TRBD2; j_call: TRBJ2-1; v_call: TRBV14; cdr3_aa: CASRPSGLYNEQFF
d_call: TRBD1; j_call: TRBJ2-2; v_call: TRBV20-1; cdr3_aa: CSASHRGPDTGELFF
d_call: TRBD1; j_call: TRBJ1-2; v_call: TRBV6-2/TRBV6-3; cdr3_aa: CASSPQWDSYYGYTF
d_call: .; j_call: TRBJ2-2; v_call: TRBV5-1; cdr3_aa: CATRTSANTGELFF
d_call: .; j_call: TRBJ1-4; v_call: TRBV27; cdr3_aa: CASSRRGYEKLFF
d_call: TRBD1; j_call: TRBJ1-2; v_call: TRBV28; cdr3_aa: CASSPSRGTANYGYTF
d_call: .; j_call: TRBJ1-1; v_call: TRBV7-3; cdr3_aa: CASSPPGREPTEAFF
d_call: .; j_call: TRBJ2-1; v_call: TRBV3-1; cdr3_aa: CASSQDTSRGHEQFF
d_call: .; j_call: TRBJ1-1; v_call: TRBV29-1; cdr3_aa: CSVLWSMWTFF
d_call: .; j_call: TRBJ1-5; v_call: TRBV27; cdr3_aa: CASRKGLSNQPQHF
d_call: TRBD1; j_call: TRBJ1-1; v_call: TRBV27; cdr3_aa: CASSSTGTGVTEAFF
d_call: .; j_call: TRBJ1-2; v_call: TRBV3-1; cdr3_aa: CASSPDAVGGYTF
d_call: TRBD1; j_call: TRBJ2-2; v_call: TRBV6-4; cdr3_aa: CASSASGQGATYHTGELFF
d_call: .; j_call: TRBJ1-2; v_call: TRBV7-8; cdr3_aa: CASSPWTADGYTF
d_call: .; j_call: TRBJ1-5; v_call: TRBV6-5; cdr3_aa: CASRAAMNDQPQHF
d_call: TRBD1; j_call: TRBJ1-2; v_call: TRBV5-4; cdr3_aa: CASSMGQGADFNYGYTF
d_call: TRBD1; j_call: TRBJ2-1; v_call: TRBV20-1; cdr3_aa: CSARDPRTGDTNEQFF
d_call: TRBD2; j_call: TRBJ2-3; v_call: TRBV20-1; cdr3_aa: CSAPQRGVNTDTQYF